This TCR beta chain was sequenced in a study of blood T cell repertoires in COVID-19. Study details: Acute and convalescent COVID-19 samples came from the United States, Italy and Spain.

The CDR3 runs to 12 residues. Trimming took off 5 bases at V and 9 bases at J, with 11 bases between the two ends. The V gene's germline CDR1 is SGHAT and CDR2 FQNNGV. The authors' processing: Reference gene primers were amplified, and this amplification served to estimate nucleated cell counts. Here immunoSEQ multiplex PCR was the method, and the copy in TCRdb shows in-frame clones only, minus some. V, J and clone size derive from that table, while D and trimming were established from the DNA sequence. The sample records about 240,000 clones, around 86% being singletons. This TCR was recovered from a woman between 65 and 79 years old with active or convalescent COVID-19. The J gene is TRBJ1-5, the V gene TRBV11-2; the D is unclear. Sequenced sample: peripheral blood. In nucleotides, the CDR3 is TGTGCCAGCAGCGAGGGCCCCTCGCCCCAGCATTTT. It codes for CASSEGPSPQHF.